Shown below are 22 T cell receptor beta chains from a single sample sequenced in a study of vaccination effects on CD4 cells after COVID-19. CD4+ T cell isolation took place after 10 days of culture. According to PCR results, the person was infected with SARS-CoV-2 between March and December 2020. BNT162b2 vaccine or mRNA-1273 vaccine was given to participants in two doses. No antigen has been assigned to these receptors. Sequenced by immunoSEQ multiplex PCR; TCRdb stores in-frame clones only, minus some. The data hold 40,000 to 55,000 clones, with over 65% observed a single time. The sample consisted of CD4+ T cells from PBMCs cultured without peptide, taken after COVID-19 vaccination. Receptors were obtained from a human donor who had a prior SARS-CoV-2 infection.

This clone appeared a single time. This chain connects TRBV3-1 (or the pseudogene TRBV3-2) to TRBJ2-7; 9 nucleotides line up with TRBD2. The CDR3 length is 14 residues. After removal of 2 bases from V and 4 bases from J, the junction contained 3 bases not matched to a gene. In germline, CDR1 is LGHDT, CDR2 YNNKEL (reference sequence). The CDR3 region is CASSQSSGRYEQYF. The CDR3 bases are TGTGCCAGCAGCCAAAGTAGCGGGAGATACGAGCAGTACTTC.

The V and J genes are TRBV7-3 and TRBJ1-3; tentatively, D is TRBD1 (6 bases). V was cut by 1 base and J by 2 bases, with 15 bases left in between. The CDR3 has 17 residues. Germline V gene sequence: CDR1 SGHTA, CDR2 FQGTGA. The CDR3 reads CASSLILRGGPGNTIYF. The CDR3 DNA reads TGTGCCAGCAGCTTAATCTTGAGGGGGGGCCCTGGAAACACCATATATTTT.

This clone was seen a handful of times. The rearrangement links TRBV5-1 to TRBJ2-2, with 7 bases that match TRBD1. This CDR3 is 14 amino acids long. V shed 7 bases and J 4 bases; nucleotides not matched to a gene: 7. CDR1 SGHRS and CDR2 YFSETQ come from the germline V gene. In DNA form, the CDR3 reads TGCGCCAGCCGGGGACAGTTCCTCACCGGGGAGCTGTTTTTT. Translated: CASRGQFLTGELFF.

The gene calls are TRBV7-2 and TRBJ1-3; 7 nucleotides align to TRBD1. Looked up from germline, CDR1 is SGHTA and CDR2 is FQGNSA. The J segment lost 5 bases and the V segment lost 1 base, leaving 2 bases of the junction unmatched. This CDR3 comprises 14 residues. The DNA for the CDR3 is TGTGCCAGCAGCTTAGTGGGACAGAGAAACACCATATATTTT. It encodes CASSLVGQRNTIYF.

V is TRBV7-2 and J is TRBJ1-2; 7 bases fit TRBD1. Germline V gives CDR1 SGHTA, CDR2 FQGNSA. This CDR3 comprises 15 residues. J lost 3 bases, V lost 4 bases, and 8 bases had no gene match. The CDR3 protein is CASSYRGGGDYGYTF. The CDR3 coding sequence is TGTGCCAGCAGCTATAGGGGAGGGGGCGACTATGGCTACACCTTC. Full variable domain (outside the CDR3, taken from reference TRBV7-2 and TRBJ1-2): GAGVSQSPSNKVTEKGKDVELRCDPISGHTALYWYRQSLGQGLEFLIYFQGNSAPDKSGLPSDRFSAERTGGSVSTLTIQRTQQEDSAVYLCASSYRGGGDYGYTFGSGTRLTVV.

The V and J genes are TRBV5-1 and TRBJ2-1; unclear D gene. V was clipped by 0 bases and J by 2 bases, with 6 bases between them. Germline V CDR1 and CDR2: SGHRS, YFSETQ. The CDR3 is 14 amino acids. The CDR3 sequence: CASSLVNAYNEQFF. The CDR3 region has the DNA TGCGCCAGCAGCTTGGTGAATGCCTACAATGAGCAGTTCTTC.

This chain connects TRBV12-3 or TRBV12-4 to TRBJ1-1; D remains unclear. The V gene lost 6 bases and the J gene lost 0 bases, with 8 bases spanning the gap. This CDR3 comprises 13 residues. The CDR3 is CASSTTVNTEAFF. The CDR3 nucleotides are TGTGCCAGCAGCACGACGGTGAACACTGAAGCTTTCTTT.

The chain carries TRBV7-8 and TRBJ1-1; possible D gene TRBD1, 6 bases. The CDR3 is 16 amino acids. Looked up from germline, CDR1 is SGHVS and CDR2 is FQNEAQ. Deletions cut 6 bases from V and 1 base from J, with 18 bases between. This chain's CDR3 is CASRLMGQGWNTEAFF. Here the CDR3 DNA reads TGTGCCAGCAGATTGATGGGGCAGGGGTGGAACACTGAAGCTTTCTTT.

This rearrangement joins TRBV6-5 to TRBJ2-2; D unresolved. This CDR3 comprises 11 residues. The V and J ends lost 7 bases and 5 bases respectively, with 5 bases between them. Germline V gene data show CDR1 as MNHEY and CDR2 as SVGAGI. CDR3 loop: CASKTTGELFF. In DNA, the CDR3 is TGTGCCAGCAAAACAACCGGGGAGCTGTTTTTT.

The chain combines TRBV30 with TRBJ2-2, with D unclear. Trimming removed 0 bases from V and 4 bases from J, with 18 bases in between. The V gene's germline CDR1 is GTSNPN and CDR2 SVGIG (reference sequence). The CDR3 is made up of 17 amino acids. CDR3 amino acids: CAWSVSGQAKSTGELFF. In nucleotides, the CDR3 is TGTGCCTGGAGTGTATCCGGCCAGGCGAAATCCACCGGGGAGCTGTTTTTT. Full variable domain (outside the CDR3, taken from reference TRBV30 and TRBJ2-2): SQTIHQWPATLVQPVGSPLSLECTVEGTSNPNLYWYRQAAGRGLQLLFYSVGIGQISSEVPQNLSASRPQDRQFILSSKKLLLSDSGFYLCAWSVSGQAKSTGELFFGEGSRLTVL.

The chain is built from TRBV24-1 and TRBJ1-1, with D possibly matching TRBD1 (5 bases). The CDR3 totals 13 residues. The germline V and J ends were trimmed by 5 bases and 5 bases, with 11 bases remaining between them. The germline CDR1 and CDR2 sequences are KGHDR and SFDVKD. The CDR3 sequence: CATSAAGGTEAFF. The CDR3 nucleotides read TGTGCCACCAGTGCGGCGGGGGGGACTGAAGCTTTCTTT.

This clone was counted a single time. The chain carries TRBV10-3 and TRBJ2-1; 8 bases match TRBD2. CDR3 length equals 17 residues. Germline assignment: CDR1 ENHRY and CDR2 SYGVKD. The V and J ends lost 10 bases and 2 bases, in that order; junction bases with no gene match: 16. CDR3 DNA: TGTGCCACTAGCGGGCGTTCTATAATTTACCCCTACAATGAGCAGTTCTTC. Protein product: CATSGRSIIYPYNEQFF.

In nucleotides, the CDR3 is TGTGCCAGCAGCTTATGGCGGGGTGGATCCCTCCACTTT. It codes for CASSLWRGGSLHF. The chain couples TRBV7-3 to TRBJ1-6; unclear D gene. The V and J ends lost 2 bases and 14 bases respectively, with 13 bases between them. This CDR3 is 13 amino acids long. Germline CDR1 reads SGHTA; CDR2 reads FQGTGA.

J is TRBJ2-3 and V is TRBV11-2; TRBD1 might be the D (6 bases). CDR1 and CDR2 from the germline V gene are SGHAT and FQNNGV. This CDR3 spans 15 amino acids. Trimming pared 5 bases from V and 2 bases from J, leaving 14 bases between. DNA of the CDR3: TGTGCCAGCAGCACACAGGGTTCCGACACAGATACGCAGTATTTT. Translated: CASSTQGSDTDTQYF.

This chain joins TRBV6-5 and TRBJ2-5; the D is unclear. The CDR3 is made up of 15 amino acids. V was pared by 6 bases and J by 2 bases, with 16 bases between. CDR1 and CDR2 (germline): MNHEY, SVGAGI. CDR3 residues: CASRRWATNQETQYF. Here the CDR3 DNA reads TGTGCCAGCAGAAGATGGGCCACAAATCAAGAGACCCAGTACTTC.

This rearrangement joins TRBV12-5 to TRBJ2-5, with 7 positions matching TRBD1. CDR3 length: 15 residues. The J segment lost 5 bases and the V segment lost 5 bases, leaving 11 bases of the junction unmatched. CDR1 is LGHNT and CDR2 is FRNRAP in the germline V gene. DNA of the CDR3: TGTGCTAGTGGTACCCGGAGACAGGGCCAGGAGACCCAGTACTTC. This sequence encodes CASGTRRQGQETQYF.

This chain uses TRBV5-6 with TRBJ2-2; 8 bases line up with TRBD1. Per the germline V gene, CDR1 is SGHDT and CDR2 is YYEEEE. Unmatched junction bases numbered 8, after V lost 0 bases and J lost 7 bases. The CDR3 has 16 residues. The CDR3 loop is CASSLVLDRAIGELFF. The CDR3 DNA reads TGTGCCAGCAGCTTGGTCCTGGACAGGGCGATCGGGGAGCTGTTTTTT.

The CDR3 DNA reads as TGTGCCACCAGTGAGGGAGTCACAGATACGCAGTATTTT. It is translated as CATSEGVTDTQYF. The chain links TRBV24-1 to TRBJ2-3; D is possibly TRBD2 (5 bases). V lost 4 bases and J 2 bases, leaving 6 bases between the germline ends. Germline values: CDR1 KGHDR, CDR2 SFDVKD. This CDR3 region has 13 residues.

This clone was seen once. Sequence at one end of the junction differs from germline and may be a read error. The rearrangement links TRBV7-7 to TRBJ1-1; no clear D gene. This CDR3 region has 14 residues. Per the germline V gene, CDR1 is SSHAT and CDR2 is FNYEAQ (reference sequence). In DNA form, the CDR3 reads TGTGCTAGCAGCTTAGCGCTGTGGGCCACTGAAGCTTTCTTT. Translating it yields CASSLALWATEAFF. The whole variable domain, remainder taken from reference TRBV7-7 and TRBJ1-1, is GAGVSQSPRYKVTKRGQDVTLRCDPISSHATLYWYQQALGQGPEFLTYFNYEAQPDKSGLPSDRFSAERPEGSISTLTIQRTEQRDSAMYRCASSLALWATEAFFGQGTRLTVV.

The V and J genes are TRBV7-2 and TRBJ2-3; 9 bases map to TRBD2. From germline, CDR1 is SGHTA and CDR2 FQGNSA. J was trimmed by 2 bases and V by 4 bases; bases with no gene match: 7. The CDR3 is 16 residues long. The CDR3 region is CASSSIRLAATDTQYF. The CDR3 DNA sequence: TGTGCCAGCAGCTCAATTAGACTAGCGGCCACAGATACGCAGTATTTT.

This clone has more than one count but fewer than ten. CDR3 DNA sequence: TGTGCCAGCAGCCAAGCGCTGTGGGATAGGGGCCCCTACGAGCAGTACTTC. Translated: CASSQALWDRGPYEQYF. The rearrangement joins TRBV3-1 (or the pseudogene TRBV3-2) to TRBJ2-7, with D perhaps TRBD1 (5 bases). V lost 1 base to trimming and J lost 2 bases, with 18 bases between them. Germline CDR1 and CDR2: LGHDT and YNNKEL (reference sequence). There are 17 residues in the CDR3.

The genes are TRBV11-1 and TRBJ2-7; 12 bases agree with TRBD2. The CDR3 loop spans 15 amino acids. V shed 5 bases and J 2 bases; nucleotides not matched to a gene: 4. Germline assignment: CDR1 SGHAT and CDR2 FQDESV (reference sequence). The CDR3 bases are TGTGCCAGCAGCACAGCTAGCGGGAGGGCCTACGAGCAGTACTTC. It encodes CASSTASGRAYEQYF.